These T cell receptor beta chains were read from a single sample in a study of blood T cells in healthy people across ages. Using its own MiXCR run on the 5' RACE reads, TCRdb lists one record per CDR3 protein. The sample yields over a million distinct CDR3 sequences, 45% seen once. Sequences were obtained from blood. The receptors stem from a woman aged 60-70 years in good health. Each CDR3 is given without its conserved first and last residue. The D gene is left open where the match is weak.

d_call	v_call	cdr3_aa
TRBD1	TRBV28	ASTLSRGDSYGYT
TRBD2	TRBV28	ASLGRGPEWEFRYGELF
TRBD1	TRBV5-1	ASSSRDRPDTQY
.	TRBV9	ASSVGAEDSSSDTQY
.	TRBV20-1	SARDLTGTHEQY
.	TRBV6-6	ASSYSAGPTYEQY
.	TRBV11-2	ASSLAPGRGDIQY
.	TRBV6-5	ASSKVGHPEQY
.	TRBV3-1	ASSQQYRTKAYNEQY
.	TRBV6-1	ASISRQSHQPQH
.	TRBV25-1	ASLPAQSWEQY
TRBD2	TRBV20-1	SAASGTYLREQY
.	TRBV20-1	SARPDSSRRLF
.	TRBV6-1	ASSEGHETIYEQY
TRBD2	TRBV20-1	SARTSGNYNEQF
TRBD1	TRBV20-1	SAAPGGRDQPQH
.	TRBV15	ATSGRFGSYEQY
.	TRBV20-1	SAASPDSSYNEQF
.	TRBV20-1	SASGRVDTQY
TRBD1	TRBV3-1	ASSYGTGLSNYGYT
.	TRBV6-2/TRBV6-3	ASSYWASNQPQH
TRBD1	TRBV2	ASSDTPYRDRIQETQY
TRBD2	TRBV10-3	AISEAGVVKNEQF
TRBD1	TRBV18	ASSLPGQGAVSYEQY
.	TRBV12-3/TRBV12-4	ASSFGRLSGPYQETQY
.	TRBV5-6	ASSLGWQARSNEQF
.	TRBV29-1	SGRDLYYEQY
.	TRBV29-1	SVSKGNEQF
.	TRBV6-6	ASSYVEASSYEQY
.	TRBV4-1	ASSQGVAIDTQY
TRBD2	TRBV7-8	ASSRRLAGNNEQF
TRBD2	TRBV10-2	ASGTSGLTSTDTQY
TRBD1	TRBV7-9	ASSYRQGADGYT
.	TRBV29-1	SAVRNEQF
TRBD2	TRBV11-2	ASSPFLRLAGYKETQY
TRBD2	TRBV6-5	ASSYNAGGSAYEQY
.	TRBV20-1	SARGGPTYEQY
TRBD1	TRBV7-2	ASSSGTATNEKLF
TRBD2	TRBV24-1	ATSEGGTGELF
TRBD2	TRBV2	ASTIGGRQNIQY
.	TRBV29-1	SVEDITSYEQY
TRBD1	TRBV7-3	ASSQTGFDEQY
TRBD2	TRBV7-6	ASSFPRLREGRGYEQF
TRBD1	TRBV3-1	ASSQGTGRNEQF
.	TRBV20-1	SARDGSRGGKTQY
TRBD1	TRBV28	ASSKRTGGRGDTQY
.	TRBV6-2/TRBV6-3	ASSTTRWVEELF
.	TRBV6-1	ASIQGWGNQPQH
TRBD2	TRBV6-5	ASSASGSNNEQF
.	TRBV20-1	SAPRDTYSPLH
.	TRBV5-6	ASSPGQPTYEQY
.	TRBV6-5	ASSYSGDEQY
.	TRBV24-1	ATSRGGVLKGQGGNYGYT
.	TRBV10-3	AISSGTPSYEQY
.	TRBV28	ASSWSNYEQY